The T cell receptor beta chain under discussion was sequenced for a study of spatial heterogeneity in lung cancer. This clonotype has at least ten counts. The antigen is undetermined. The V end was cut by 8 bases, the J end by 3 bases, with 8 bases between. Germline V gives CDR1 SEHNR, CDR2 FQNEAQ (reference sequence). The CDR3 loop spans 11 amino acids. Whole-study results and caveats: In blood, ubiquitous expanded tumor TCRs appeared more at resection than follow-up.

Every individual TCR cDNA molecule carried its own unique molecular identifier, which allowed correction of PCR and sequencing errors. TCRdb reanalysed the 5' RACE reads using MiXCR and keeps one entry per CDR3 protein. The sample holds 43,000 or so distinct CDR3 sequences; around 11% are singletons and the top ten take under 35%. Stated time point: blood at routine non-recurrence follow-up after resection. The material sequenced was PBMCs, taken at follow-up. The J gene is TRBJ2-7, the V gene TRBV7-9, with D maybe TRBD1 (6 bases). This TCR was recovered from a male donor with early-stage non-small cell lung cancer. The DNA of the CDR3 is TGTGCCAGCGGGGGCTACTACGAGCAGTACTTC. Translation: CASGGYYEQYF.